This T cell receptor beta chain was profiled in a study of glioma-infiltrating T cells. The study's findings and limits: Tissue and blood shared very few CDR3 sequences. Gliomas, especially low-grade, showed above-expected tissue-blood divergence; non-neoplastic patients showed below.

Using RNA template, CDR3s of TCR alpha and beta were amplified with iRepertoire arm-PCR. Tissue mRNA or PBMC total RNA, about 95-450 ng, went into one-step reverse transcription and amplification. MiXCR, run by TCRdb on the multiplex PCR reads, gives a single entry per CDR3 protein. In the table there are 90,000 or so distinct CDR3 sequences, about 37% of which are singletons. The CDR3 is made up of 14 amino acids. Germline V gives CDR1 MDHEN, CDR2 SYDVKM. The junction had 7 bases not matched to a gene; V was cut back by 6 bases and J by 3 bases. On this clonotype itself: What it binds is unknown.

The chain uses TRBV28 and TRBJ2-7; TRBD2 matches 8 bases. Material for sequencing was glioma tissue, nonneoplastic brain tissue, or PBMCs (not recorded which). The source is a human donor with low-grade glioma or glioblastoma, undergoing nonglioma brain surgery, or in good health (not recorded which). Here the CDR3 reads CASSNSGARYEQYF. The CDR3 DNA sequence: TGTGCCAGCAGCAATAGCGGGGCGCGCTACGAGCAGTACTTC.